This T cell receptor (beta chain) was obtained from a study of radiotherapy plus CTLA-4 blockade in lung cancer. Trimming took 0 bases from V and 6 from J; bases not matched to a gene: 7. Germline V lookup: CDR1 SGHRS, CDR2 YFSETQ. The CDR3 extends over 17 amino acids. Those patients who had chemo-refractory metastatic non-small-cell lung cancer were given focal radiation along with CTLA-4 blockade through ipilimumab. This table comes from immunoSEQ multiplex PCR, and its TCRdb copy is limited to in-frame clones, with some not included. The profile covers over 75,000 clones, with 75% to 90% appearing a single time and roughly 0.8% taken by the ten largest.

The sample in question was peripheral blood, obtained from a patient treated with radiotherapy plus ipilimumab. This chain connects TRBV5-1 to TRBJ2-2, with 11 nucleotides matching TRBD2. The sequence derives from a human donor with non-small cell lung cancer who had stable disease on radiotherapy plus ipilimumab. Here the CDR3 reads CASSLALSGRAAGELFF. CDR3 coding DNA: TGCGCCAGCAGCTTGGCCCTTAGCGGGAGGGCCGCCGGGGAGCTGTTTTTT.